Below, 10 T cell receptor beta chains from the same sample are listed, as sequenced in a study of STAT5B mutations in CD4+ large granular lymphocyte leukemia. Sequencing used immunoSEQ multiplex PCR; TCRdb keeps in-frame clones, though not all of them. Seen here are about 38,000 clones, around 72% observed once, and the top ten hold less than 0.7%. The material sequenced was CD4+ T cells from blood buffy coats. The receptors were sampled from a human donor in good health.

The rearrangement links TRBV7-8 to TRBJ1-2; the D gene is possibly TRBD1 (6 bases). V gave up 3 bases and J gave up 7 bases, with 12 bases separating them. Germline-derived CDR1 and CDR2 are SGHVS and FQNEAQ. The CDR3 sequence is 13 residues long. As DNA, the CDR3 is TGTGCCAGCAGCTTTCGGGGGGCAAGTGGCTACACCTTC. Translated: CASSFRGASGYTF. Together with reference TRBV7-8 and TRBJ1-2, the CDR3 gives the full variable domain: GAGVSQSPRYKVAKRGQDVALRCDPISGHVSLFWYQQALGQGPEFLTYFQNEAQLDKSGLPSDRFFAERPEGSVSTLKIQRTQQEDSAVYLCASSFRGASGYTFGSGTRLTVV.

In this sample, this clone turned up a few times. The V and J genes are TRBV5-1 and TRBJ2-4; D is possibly TRBD1 (6 bases). Trimming stripped 7 bases from V and 5 bases from J, with 16 bases between. Germline V gene sequence: CDR1 SGHRS, CDR2 YFSETQ. This CDR3 has 14 residues. The CDR3 protein is CASSGAPPQNIQYF. In DNA, the CDR3 is TGCGCCAGCTCAGGGGCTCCGCCCCAAAACATTCAGTACTTC.

The chain links TRBV12-5 to TRBJ2-3, with TRBD2 matching over 13 bases. The junction had 3 bases not matched to a gene; V was cut back by 0 bases and J by 6 bases. The CDR3 spans 16 residues. The V gene's germline CDR1 is LGHNT and CDR2 FRNRAP. CDR3 coding DNA: TGTGCTAGTGGTTTGGTACTAGCGGGAGGGCCCGATACGCAGTATTTT. It codes for CASGLVLAGGPDTQYF. The variable domain in full, with the rest retrieved from reference TRBV12-5 and TRBJ2-3, is DARVTQTPRHKVTEMGQEVTMRCQPILGHNTVFWYRQTMMQGLELLAYFRNRAPLDDSGMPKDRFSAEMPDATLATLKIQPSEPRDSAVYFCASGLVLAGGPDTQYFGPGTRLTVL.

The gene calls are TRBV29-1 and TRBJ2-7; 10 bases match TRBD2. Per germline, CDR1 SQVTM and CDR2 ANQGSEA. V lost 6 bases and J lost 5; bases outside the gene matches: 10. The CDR3 runs to 14 residues. CDR3 residues: CSVARAGTSDEQYF. Written as DNA, the CDR3 is TGCAGCGTGGCAAGGGCCGGGACTAGCGACGAGCAGTACTTC.

The chain combines TRBV6-5 with TRBJ2-7, with D possibly being TRBD1 or TRBD2 (5 bases each). The germline CDR1 and CDR2 sequences are MNHEY and SVGAGI. The CDR3 extends over 13 amino acids. Deletions cut 6 bases from V and 5 bases from J, with 14 bases between. DNA for the CDR3: TGTGCCAGCAGGCCGGGGCCGTCCAACGAGCAGTACTTC. This translates into CASRPGPSNEQYF.

This clone came up once. The rearrangement uses TRBV25-1 and TRBJ1-2; D is possibly TRBD1 (6 bases). Germline V CDR1 and CDR2: MGHDK, SYGVNS. The CDR3 totals 14 residues. Trimming stripped 2 bases from V and 6 bases from J, with 13 bases between. CDR3 coding DNA: TGTGCCAGCAGTGAAAAAACAGGGCTCAATGGCTACACCTTC. Its translation is CASSEKTGLNGYTF.

The chain combines TRBV7-2 with TRBJ2-7; 12 positions match TRBD1. Germline CDR1 is SGHTA and CDR2 is FQGNSA. There are 15 residues in the CDR3. V gave up 3 bases and J gave up 2 bases; unmatched junction bases: 2. The CDR3: CASSLGQGATYEQYF. DNA for the CDR3: TGTGCCAGCAGCTTGGGACAGGGGGCGACCTACGAGCAGTACTTC.

This sequence joins TRBV2 and TRBJ2-1, with 7 bases fitting TRBD2. The germline V gene has CDR1 SNHLY and CDR2 FYNNEI. J was trimmed by 0 bases and V by 8 bases; bases with no gene match: 7. The CDR3 length is 15 residues. DNA for the CDR3: TGTGCCAGCGGACCGGGACTAATCTCCTACAATGAGCAGTTCTTC. It yields the protein CASGPGLISYNEQFF.

CDR3 DNA sequence: TGTGCCAGCAGCCGTGGGTATGAGACCCAGTACTTC. It codes for CASSRGYETQYF. The gene calls are TRBV7-8 and TRBJ2-5; D call uncertain. V lost 5 bases, J lost 5 bases, and 9 bases lay in between. The CDR3 is 12 residues long. Germline CDR1 reads SGHVS; CDR2 reads FQNEAQ.

The chain has TRBV6-5 and TRBJ2-5; TRBD2 agrees at 11 bases. Trimming cost V 7 bases and J 5 bases; bases outside gene matches: 0. The CDR3 totals 12 residues. CDR1 is MNHEY and CDR2 is SVGAGI in the germline V gene. The CDR3 region is CASTSGGETQYF. CDR3 bases: TGTGCCAGCACTAGCGGGGGGGAGACCCAGTACTTC.